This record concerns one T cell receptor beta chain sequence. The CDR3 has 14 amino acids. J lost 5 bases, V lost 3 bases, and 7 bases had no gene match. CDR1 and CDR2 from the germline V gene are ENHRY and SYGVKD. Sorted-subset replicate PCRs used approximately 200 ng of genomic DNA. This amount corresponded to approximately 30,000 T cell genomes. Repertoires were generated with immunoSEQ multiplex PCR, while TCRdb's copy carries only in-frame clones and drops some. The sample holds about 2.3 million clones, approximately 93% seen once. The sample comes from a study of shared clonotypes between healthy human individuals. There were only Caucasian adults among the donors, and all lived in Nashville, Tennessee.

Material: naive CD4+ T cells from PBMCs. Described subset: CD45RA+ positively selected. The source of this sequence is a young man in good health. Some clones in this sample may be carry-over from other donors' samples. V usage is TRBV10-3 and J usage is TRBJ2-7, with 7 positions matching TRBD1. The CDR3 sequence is CAISEVTGANEQYF. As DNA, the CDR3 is TGTGCCATCAGTGAAGTAACAGGGGCAAACGAGCAGTACTTC.